This TCR beta chain appears in the sequencing data of a study of patients and donors after allogeneic stem cell transplantation. TCRdb ran MiXCR on the RT-PCR reads and lists one entry per CDR3 protein. The repertoire includes 800,000 to 1,000,000 distinct CDR3 sequences, roughly 18% of them detected once, and 5% to 6.5% sits in the top ten. Germline CDR1 reads SGHRS; CDR2 reads YFSETQ. The junction had 7 bases not matched to a gene; V was cut back by 4 bases and J by 2 bases. The CDR3 covers 16 residues. The specimen was blood, either unsorted or a sorted T cell fraction (not recorded which). The sequence was obtained from a human donor who was either an allogeneic HSCT recipient or a stem cell or donor lymphocyte infusion donor (not recorded which). It is not recorded whose cells these are; they may come from a transplant donor. This chain uses TRBV5-1 with TRBJ2-3, with 10 bases matching TRBD2. The CDR3 bases are TGCGCCAGCAGCGGTACTAGCGGGGCTTTCACAGATACGCAGTATTTT. This translates into CASSGTSGAFTDTQYF.